This T cell receptor (beta chain) was found in a study of CD8 T cells in ankylosing spondylitis. The study, taken as a whole, reports: There were earlier reports of some motif variants in reactive arthritis synovial fluid and blood. Disease-linked clones bore a CD8+ phenotype, appearing relatively rarely in peripheral blood. In ankylosing spondylitis patients, matched synovial fluid reportedly showed significant enrichment of disease-linked clones. A motif in TCR beta, a set of 8 or 9 highly homologous variants, appeared characteristic of ankylosing spondylitis blood.

This clonotype was counted ten times or more. The antigen is unknown. Looked up from germline, CDR1 is LGHNA and CDR2 is YNFKEQ. Trimming took off 0 bases at V and 3 bases at J, with 9 bases between the two ends. The CDR3 spans 15 residues. Making the TCR beta libraries involved quantitative 5'-RACE with molecular barcodes. TCRdb reanalysed the 5' RACE reads using MiXCR and keeps one entry per CDR3 protein. The sample has 500,000 or so distinct CDR3 sequences, roughly 5.3% seen once. This TCR came from a male donor with ankylosing spondylitis. Input material: blood, either unsorted or a sorted T cell fraction (not recorded which). The chain has TRBV4-2 and TRBJ1-5; D unresolved. CDR3 amino acids: CASSQDTGVNQPQHF. The CDR3 DNA is TGTGCCAGCAGCCAAGATACTGGGGTCAATCAGCCCCAGCATTTT.